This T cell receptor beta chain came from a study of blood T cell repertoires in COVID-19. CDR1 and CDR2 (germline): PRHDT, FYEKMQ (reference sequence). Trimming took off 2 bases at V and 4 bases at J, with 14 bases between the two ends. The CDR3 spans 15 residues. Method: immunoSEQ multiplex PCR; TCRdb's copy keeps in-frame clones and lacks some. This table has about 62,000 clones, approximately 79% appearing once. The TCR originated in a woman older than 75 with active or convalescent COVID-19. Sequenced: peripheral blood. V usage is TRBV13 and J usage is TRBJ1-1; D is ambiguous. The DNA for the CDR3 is TGTGCCAGCAGCTTAAATCGAGGGTCTTTCACTGAAGCTTTCTTT. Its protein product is CASSLNRGSFTEAFF.